This TCR beta chain appears in the sequencing data of a study of PD-1 blockade in classical Hodgkin lymphoma. Whole-study findings and limits: By C4D1, CD4+ diversity increased significantly, especially in complete responders. Repertoires differed for reasons still undefined, possibly disease activity or prior therapy.

Exposure to brentuximab vedotin varied, and each patient had relapsed following autologous stem cell transplantation. Germline CDR1 GTSNPN, CDR2 SVGIG (reference sequence). The CDR3 loop spans 13 amino acids. Trimming pared 2 bases from V and 4 bases from J, leaving 10 bases between. Profiled with immunoSEQ multiplex PCR; TCRdb holds only in-frame clones, not every one. The top ten clones hold nearly 20% of a sample with approximately 98,000 clones, 70% to 90% of them seen once. Worth noting for this clone: As yet, its antigen is unknown.

This receptor was obtained from a human donor with classical Hodgkin lymphoma. The sequenced sample was peripheral blood mononuclear cells (PBMCs), obtained before the second cycle of nivolumab. The chain couples TRBV30 to TRBJ2-3; D uncertain. The CDR3 bases are TGTGCCTGGAGTATGATTGGCGCAGATACGCAGTATTTT. Translated, it gives CAWSMIGADTQYF.